These 11 T cell receptor beta chains came from one sample sequenced in a study of blood T cells in healthy people across ages. A sample-barcoded 5' primer and a J-beta primer mix were used in a second PCR of roughly 6 to 11 cycles. TCRdb fed the 5' RACE reads into MiXCR, producing one record per CDR3 protein. The sample yields some 780,000 distinct CDR3 sequences, just over 55% seen once. The sequenced sample was blood. The receptor set was obtained from a man in his forties in good health.

This chain links TRBV21-1 with TRBJ1-5. TRBV21-1 is a recognized pseudogene. This CDR3 region has 15 residues. The CDR3 nucleotides are TGTGCCAGCAGCCGGGACTTAGATAGCAATCAGCCCCAGCATTTT. This sequence encodes CASSRDLDSNQPQHF.

The sample holds a few counts of this clonotype. The chain is built from TRBV28 and TRBJ2-4, with a possible D match to TRBD1 (5 bases). Germline V gene sequence: CDR1 MDHEN, CDR2 SYDVKM. V dropped 5 bases and J dropped 0 bases, with 14 bases sitting between them. The CDR3 is 16 residues long. The CDR3 coding sequence is TGTGCCAGCAGTCAAGGGCAGGGCTTAGCCAAAAACATTCAGTACTTC. Translating gives CASSQGQGLAKNIQYF.

This clonotype was seen more than once but under ten times. The chain joins TRBV20-1 to TRBJ2-1; weak D call: TRBD2 (6 bases). The germline V gene encodes CDR1 DFQATT and CDR2 SNEGSKA (reference sequence). Trimming pared 3 bases from V and 7 bases from J, leaving 13 bases between. This CDR3 has 13 residues. The CDR3 sequence: CSASFGAGNEQFF. CDR3 coding DNA: TGCAGTGCTAGTTTTGGGGCGGGGAATGAGCAGTTCTTC.

The CDR3 reads CASSPSASINEKLFF. CDR3 coding DNA: TGTGCCAGCAGCCCCTCCGCCAGCATAAATGAAAAACTGTTTTTT. The chain has TRBV6-1 and TRBJ1-4; D unresolved. V was trimmed by 6 bases and J by 5 bases, leaving 16 bases between them. The germline V gene encodes CDR1 MNHNS and CDR2 SASEGT. This CDR3 spans 15 amino acids.

The chain links TRBV7-9 to TRBJ2-1; 12 bases align to TRBD2. The CDR3 is made up of 17 amino acids. CDR1 SEHNR and CDR2 FQNEAQ come from the germline V gene (reference sequence). V lost 4 bases and J lost 2; bases outside the gene matches: 6. The DNA for the CDR3 is TGTGCCAGCAGCTACGGGACTAGCGGGCTGACCTACAATGAGCAGTTCTTC. As protein: CASSYGTSGLTYNEQFF.

This CDR3 is CSVPVRTSGKSYNEQYF. In nucleotides, the CDR3 is TGCAGCGTACCCGTCCGGACTAGCGGGAAATCCTACAATGAGCAGTACTTC. The gene calls are TRBV29-1 and TRBJ2-1; 12 bases map to TRBD2. The DNA end is more similar to TRBJ2-7, so the J call may be wrong. CDR1 and CDR2 from the germline V gene are SQVTM and ANQGSEA. CDR3 size: 17 residues.

The chain uses TRBV9 and TRBJ2-5; TRBD1 matches 11 bases. The end of the DNA is better explained by TRBJ2-7, so the J call may be wrong. The germline V gene encodes CDR1 SGDLS and CDR2 YYNGEE. This CDR3 comprises 14 residues. The CDR3 nucleotides are TGTGCCAGCAGCCCGGGACAGGGGGAATCCGAGCAGTACTTC. It specifies CASSPGQGESEQYF.

V gene TRBV20-1 combines with J gene TRBJ2-5; no clear D gene. Germline V CDR1 and CDR2: DFQATT, SNEGSKA (reference sequence). Trimming pared 0 bases from V and 4 bases from J, leaving 6 bases between. The CDR3 totals 12 residues. The CDR3 protein is CSARDGRETQYF. CDR3 nucleotides: TGCAGTGCTAGAGATGGAAGAGAGACCCAGTACTTC.

This chain connects TRBV24-1 to TRBJ1-2, with D unclear. V gave up 4 bases and J gave up 2 bases, with 10 bases separating them. The CDR3 spans 14 residues. CDR1 and CDR2 from the germline V gene are KGHDR and SFDVKD. The CDR3 DNA follows: TGTGCCACCAGTGACCCAAGCGTAAACTATGGCTACACCTTC. It yields the protein CATSDPSVNYGYTF.

The V call is TRBV5-4, the J call TRBJ1-2; D is unresolved. Germline CDR1 is SGHNT and CDR2 is YYREEE (reference sequence). V dropped 4 bases and J dropped 7 bases, with 14 bases sitting between them. This CDR3 region has 13 residues. The CDR3 loop reads CASSLVRGSGYTF. In nucleotides, the CDR3 is TGTGCCAGCAGCCTCGTGAGAGGAAGTGGCTACACCTTC.

The J gene is TRBJ2-1, the V gene TRBV3-1, with D perhaps matching TRBD2 (5 bases). The CDR3 contains 13 residues. V was cut by 2 bases and J by 8 bases, with 10 bases left in between. The germline gives CDR1 LGHDT, CDR2 YNNKEL (reference sequence). The CDR3 DNA sequence: TGTGCCAGCAGCCAAATGAGGGTTGATGAGCAGTTCTTC. Protein sequence: CASSQMRVDEQFF.